This T cell receptor (beta chain) was sequenced in a study of cytomegalovirus exposure and HLA in healthy donors. The CDR3 has 13 amino acids. V shed 5 bases, J shed 6 bases, and the junction held 3 bases outside the gene matches. Germline CDR1 and CDR2: SGDLS and YYNGEE. The PCR ran on 60 Vbeta and 13 Jbeta primers. Assay: immunoSEQ multiplex PCR; the TCRdb copy retains only in-frame clones and omits some. The sample shows about 120,000 clones, 83% of them seen only once. With regard to this clone: Its antigen is currently unknown.

Study-wide results and caveats: In a later analysis, most CMV-associated TCR beta chains appeared HLA-restricted. Later analysis showed TCR association rates varying by HLA locus, highest for DRB1 and lowest for HLA-C.

This clonotype was obtained from a woman aged 35 to 49 in good health and CMV-seropositive. The chain couples TRBV9 to TRBJ2-2, with 8 nucleotides matching TRBD1. The specimen sequenced was PBMCs. The CDR3 DNA reads TGTGCCAGCAGAGCACAGGGGGCCGGGGAGCTGTTTTTT. Translating gives CASRAQGAGELFF. Using reference TRBV9 and TRBJ2-2 for the parts outside the CDR3, the full variable domain is DSGVTQTPKHLITATGQRVTLRCSPRSGDLSVYWYQQSLDQGLQFLIQYYNGEERAKGNILERFSAQQFPDLHSELNLSSLELGDSALYFCASRAQGAGELFFGEGSRLTVL.